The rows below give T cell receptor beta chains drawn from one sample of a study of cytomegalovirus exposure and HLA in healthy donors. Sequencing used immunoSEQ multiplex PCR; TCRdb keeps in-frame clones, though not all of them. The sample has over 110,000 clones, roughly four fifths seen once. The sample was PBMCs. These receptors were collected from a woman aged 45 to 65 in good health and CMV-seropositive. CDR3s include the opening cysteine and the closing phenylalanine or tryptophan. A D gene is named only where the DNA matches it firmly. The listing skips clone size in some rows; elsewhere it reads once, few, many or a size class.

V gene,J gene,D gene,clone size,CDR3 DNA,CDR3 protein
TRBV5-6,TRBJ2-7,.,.,TGTGCCAGCAGCTTGGCGGGGTTATACGAGCAGTACTTC,CASSLAGLYEQYF
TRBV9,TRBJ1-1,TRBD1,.,TGTGCCAGCAGCTCCCCGGGCGGCGGGACAGGGGGCCAAGAGGAAGTTTTCTTT,CASSSPGGGTGGQEEVFF
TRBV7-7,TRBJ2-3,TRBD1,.,TGTGCTAGCAGCCTGGGACAGGGGAGCACAGATACGCAGTATTTT,CASSLGQGSTDTQYF
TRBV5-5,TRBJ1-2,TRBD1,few,TGTGCCAGCAGCCTAGTTACAGGGGTCGGCTACACCTTC,CASSLVTGVGYTF
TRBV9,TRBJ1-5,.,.,TGTGCCAGCAGCGTATCAGGACACCCCAATCAGCCCCAGCATTTT,CASSVSGHPNQPQHF
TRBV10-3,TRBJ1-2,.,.,TGTGCCATCAGTGAGTCCTACGCCCCAAACTATGGCTACACCTTC,CAISESYAPNYGYTF
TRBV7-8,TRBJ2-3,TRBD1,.,TGTGCCAGCAGCTCATTGAACCTACTAAGGGACAGGGGCACAGATACGCAGTATTTT,CASSSLNLLRDRGTDTQYF
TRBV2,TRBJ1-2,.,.,TGTGCCAGCAGCCGAGACATCTATGGCTACACCTTC,CASSRDIYGYTF
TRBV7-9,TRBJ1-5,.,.,TGTGCCAGCAGCCAGGACAGCAGCAATCAGCCCCAGCATTTT,CASSQDSSNQPQHF
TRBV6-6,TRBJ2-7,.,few,TGTGCCAGCAGTTTAAACAGGGAACCCTCGTACTTC,CASSLNREPSYF
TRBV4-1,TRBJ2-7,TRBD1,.,TGCGCCAGCAGCCAACGACAGGGCTCCTACGAGCAGTACTTC,CASSQRQGSYEQYF
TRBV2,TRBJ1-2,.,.,TGTGCCAGCAGTGAATCGGCAGGGAACTATGGCTACACCTTC,CASSESAGNYGYTF
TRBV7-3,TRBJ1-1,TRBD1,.,TGTGCCAGCAGCCTCGGACAGGGGACTGAAGCTTTCTTT,CASSLGQGTEAFF
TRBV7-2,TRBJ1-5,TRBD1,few,TGTGCCAGCAGACCTACAGGGGTGGATCAGCCCCAGCATTTT,CASRPTGVDQPQHF
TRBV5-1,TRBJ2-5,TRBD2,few,TGCGCCAGCAGCCACGCGGGGGGGCAAGAGACCCAGTACTTC,CASSHAGGQETQYF
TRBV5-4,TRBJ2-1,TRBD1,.,TGTGCCAGCAGCCCCCTGGGACAGGATGGGAATGAGCAGTTCTTC,CASSPLGQDGNEQFF
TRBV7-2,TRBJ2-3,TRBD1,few,TGTGCCAGCAGCTTAGGAGGGGGCGCCCGCACAGATACGCAGTATTTT,CASSLGGGARTDTQYF
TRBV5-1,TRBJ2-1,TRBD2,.,TGCGCCAGCAGCTTAGGTATAGCGGGGATTTACAATGAGCAGTTCTTC,CASSLGIAGIYNEQFF
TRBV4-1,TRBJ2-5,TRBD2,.,TGCGCCAGCAGCCAGGGGACTAGCGGGGGATCGTACCAAGAGACCCAGTACTTC,CASSQGTSGGSYQETQYF
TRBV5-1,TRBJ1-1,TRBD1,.,TGCGCCAGCAGCGAACAGGGGGCAGGCGACACTGAAGCTTTCTTT,CASSEQGAGDTEAFF
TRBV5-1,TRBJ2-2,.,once,TGCGCCAGCAGCGACTCCGGGATAGGCGCCGGGGAGCTGTTTTTT,CASSDSGIGAGELFF
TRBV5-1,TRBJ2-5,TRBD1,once,TGCGCCAGCAGCTTGGGGACAGGGGGCAGAGAGACCCAGTACTTC,CASSLGTGGRETQYF
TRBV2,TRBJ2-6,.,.,TGTGCCAGCAGTGAAGCCCTCGGGACTGTCATCTCTGGGGCCAACGTCCTGACTTTC,CASSEALGTVISGANVLTF
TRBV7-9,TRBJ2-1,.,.,TGTGCCAGCAGTCGTGTGGGGGAGGAGCGGTTCTTC,CASSRVGEERFF
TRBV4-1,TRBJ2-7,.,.,TGCGCCAGCAGCCAAGGAGGGCCGGGACAATCCTACGAGCAGTACTTC,CASSQGGPGQSYEQYF
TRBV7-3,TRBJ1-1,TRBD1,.,TGTGCCAGCAGTCACTCCGGGGACAGTGAAGCTTTCTTT,CASSHSGDSEAFF
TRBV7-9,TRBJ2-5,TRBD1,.,TGTGCCAGCAGCGCTAGCTCGGGACAGGGAATAGAGACCCAGTACTTC,CASSASSGQGIETQYF
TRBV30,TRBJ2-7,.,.,TGTGCCTGGAGTGTTATAAGGGGAAACGAGCAGTACTTC,CAWSVIRGNEQYF
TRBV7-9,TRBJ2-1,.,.,TGTGCCAGCAGCTTAGTAGGAGAGCAGGGGAATGAGCAGTTCTTC,CASSLVGEQGNEQFF
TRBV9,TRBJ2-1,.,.,TGTGCCAGCAGCGTAGGTGCGGGACAGATAGACAATGAGCAGTTCTTC,CASSVGAGQIDNEQFF
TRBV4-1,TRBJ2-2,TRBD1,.,TGCGCCAGCAGAGCTCCCAAGGGACAGGGGGTTAGTAGCACCGGGGAGCTGTTTTTT,CASRAPKGQGVSSTGELFF
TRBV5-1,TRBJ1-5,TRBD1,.,TGCGCCAGCAGCGAGACAGGGCCTCAGCCCCAGCATTTT,CASSETGPQPQHF
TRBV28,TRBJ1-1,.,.,TGTGCCAGCAGGTACACAGGGAAGGGCACTGAAGCTTTCTTT,CASRYTGKGTEAFF
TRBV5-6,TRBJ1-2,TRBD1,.,TGTGCCAGCAGCTTCCCAGACAGGGCTGGGAATGGCTACACCTTC,CASSFPDRAGNGYTF
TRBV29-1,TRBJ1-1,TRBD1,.,TGCAGCGCCGAGAATCAGGGGGTAGGGGTAGCTTTCTTT,CSAENQGVGVAFF
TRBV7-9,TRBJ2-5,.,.,TGTGCCAGCAGCCCGATACCGGAAGAGACCCAGTACTTC,CASSPIPEETQYF
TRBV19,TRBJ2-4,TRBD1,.,TGTGCCAGTAGTCCGGACAGGGGGCTAGCGGAAAACATTCAGTACTTC,CASSPDRGLAENIQYF